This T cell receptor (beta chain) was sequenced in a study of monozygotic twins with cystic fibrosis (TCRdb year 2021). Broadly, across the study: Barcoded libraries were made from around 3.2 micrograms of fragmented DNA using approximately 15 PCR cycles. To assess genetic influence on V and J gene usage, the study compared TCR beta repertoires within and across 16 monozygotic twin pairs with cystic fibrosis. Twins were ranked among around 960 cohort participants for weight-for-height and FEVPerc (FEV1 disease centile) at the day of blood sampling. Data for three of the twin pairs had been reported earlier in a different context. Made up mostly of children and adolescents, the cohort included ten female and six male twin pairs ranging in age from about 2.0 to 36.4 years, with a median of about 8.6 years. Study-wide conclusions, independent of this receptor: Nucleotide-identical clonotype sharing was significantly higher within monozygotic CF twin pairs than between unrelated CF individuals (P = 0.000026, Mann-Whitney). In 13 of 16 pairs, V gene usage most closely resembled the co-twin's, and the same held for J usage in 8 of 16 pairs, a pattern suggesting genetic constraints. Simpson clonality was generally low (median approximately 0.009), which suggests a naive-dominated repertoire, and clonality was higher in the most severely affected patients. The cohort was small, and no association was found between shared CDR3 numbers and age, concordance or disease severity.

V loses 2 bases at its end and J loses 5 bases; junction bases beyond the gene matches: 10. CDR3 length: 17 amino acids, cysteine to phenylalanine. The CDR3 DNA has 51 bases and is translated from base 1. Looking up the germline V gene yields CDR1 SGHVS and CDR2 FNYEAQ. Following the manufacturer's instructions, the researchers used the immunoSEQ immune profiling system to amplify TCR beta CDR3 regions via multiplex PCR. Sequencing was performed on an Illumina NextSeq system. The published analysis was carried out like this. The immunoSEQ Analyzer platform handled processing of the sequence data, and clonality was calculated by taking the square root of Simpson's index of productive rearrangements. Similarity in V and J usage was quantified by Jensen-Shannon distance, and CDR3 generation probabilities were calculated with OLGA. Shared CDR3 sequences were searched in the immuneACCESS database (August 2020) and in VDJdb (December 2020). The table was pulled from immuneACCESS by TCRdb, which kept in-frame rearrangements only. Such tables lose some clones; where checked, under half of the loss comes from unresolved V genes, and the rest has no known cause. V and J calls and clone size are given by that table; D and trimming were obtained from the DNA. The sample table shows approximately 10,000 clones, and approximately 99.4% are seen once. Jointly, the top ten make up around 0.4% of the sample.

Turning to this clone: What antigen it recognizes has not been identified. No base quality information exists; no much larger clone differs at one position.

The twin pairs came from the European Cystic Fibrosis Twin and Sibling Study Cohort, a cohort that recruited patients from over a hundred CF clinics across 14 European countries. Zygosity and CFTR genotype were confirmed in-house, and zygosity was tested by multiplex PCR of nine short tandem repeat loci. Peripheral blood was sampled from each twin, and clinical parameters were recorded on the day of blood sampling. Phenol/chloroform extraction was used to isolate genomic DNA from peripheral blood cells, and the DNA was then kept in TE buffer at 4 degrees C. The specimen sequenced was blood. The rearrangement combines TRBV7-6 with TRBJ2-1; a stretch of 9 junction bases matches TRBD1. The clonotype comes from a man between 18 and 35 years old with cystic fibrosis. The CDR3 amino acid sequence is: CASSLSSRGTGNNEQFF. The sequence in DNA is TGTGCCAGCAGCTTAAGCAGCCGCGGGACAGGGAACAATGAGCAGTTCTTC.